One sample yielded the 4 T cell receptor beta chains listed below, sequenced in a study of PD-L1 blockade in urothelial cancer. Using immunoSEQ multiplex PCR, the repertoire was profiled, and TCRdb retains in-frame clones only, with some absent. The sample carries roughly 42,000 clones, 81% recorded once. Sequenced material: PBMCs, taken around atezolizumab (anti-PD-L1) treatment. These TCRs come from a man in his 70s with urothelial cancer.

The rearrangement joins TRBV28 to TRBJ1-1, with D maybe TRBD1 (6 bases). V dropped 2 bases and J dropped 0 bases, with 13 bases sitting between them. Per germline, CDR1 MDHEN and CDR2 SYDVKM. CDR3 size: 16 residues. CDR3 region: CASSLGGGSLNTEAFF. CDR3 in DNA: TGTGCCAGCAGTTTAGGGGGCGGAAGTTTGAACACTGAAGCTTTCTTT. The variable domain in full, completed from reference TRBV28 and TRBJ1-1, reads DVKVTQSSRYLVKRTGEKVFLECVQDMDHENMFWYRQDPGLGLRLIYFSYDVKMKEKGDIPEGYSVSREKKERFSLILESASTNQTSMYLCASSLGGGSLNTEAFFGQGTRLTVV.

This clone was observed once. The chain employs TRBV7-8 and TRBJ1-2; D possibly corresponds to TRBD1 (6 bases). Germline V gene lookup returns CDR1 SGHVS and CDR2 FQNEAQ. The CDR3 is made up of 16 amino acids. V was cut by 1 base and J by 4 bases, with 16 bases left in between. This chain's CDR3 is CASSLGLSGDIYGYTF. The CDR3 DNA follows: TGTGCCAGCAGCTTAGGTTTGTCAGGGGACATCTATGGCTACACCTTC.

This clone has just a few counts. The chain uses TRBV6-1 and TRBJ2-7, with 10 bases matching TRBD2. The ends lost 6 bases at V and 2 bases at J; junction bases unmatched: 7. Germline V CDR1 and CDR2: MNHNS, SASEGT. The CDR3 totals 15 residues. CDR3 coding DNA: TGTGCCAGCAGGATAGCGGGAGGCTCTACCTACGAGCAGTACTTC. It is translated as CASRIAGGSTYEQYF.

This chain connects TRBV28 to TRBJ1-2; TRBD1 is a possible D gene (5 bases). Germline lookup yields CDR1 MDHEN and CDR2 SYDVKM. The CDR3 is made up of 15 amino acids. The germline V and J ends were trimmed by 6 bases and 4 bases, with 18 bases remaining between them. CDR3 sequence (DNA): TGTGCCAGCAGAAGTACCGTGACAGTGACCTATGGCTACACCTTC. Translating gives CASRSTVTVTYGYTF.